Presented here are 20 T cell receptor beta chains from one specimen sequenced in a study of blood T cell repertoires in COVID-19. Libraries were prepared by immunoSEQ multiplex PCR; TCRdb keeps only in-frame clonotypes and omits some of them. The sample records approximately 490,000 clones, about nine tenths being singletons. The sample comprised PBMCs or T cells enriched from blood (not recorded which). These receptor sequences come from a woman aged 18-29 years who had recovered from COVID-19.

The gene calls are TRBV2 and TRBJ2-2; D unresolved. This CDR3 region has 14 residues. CDR1 SNHLY and CDR2 FYNNEI come from the germline V gene. V was cut by 5 bases and J by 4 bases, with 11 bases left in between. CDR3 protein: CASSSAGLTGELFF. The CDR3 nucleotides are TGTGCCAGCAGTTCGGCAGGCCTCACCGGGGAGCTGTTTTTT.

The J gene is TRBJ1-4, the V gene TRBV18, with 9 bases aligning to TRBD1. The CDR3 contains 16 residues. The germline CDR1 and CDR2 sequences are KGHSH and LQKENI. V gave up 4 bases and J gave up 4 bases; unmatched junction bases: 7. The CDR3 protein is CASSRAQGANNEKLFF. The DNA of the CDR3 is TGTGCCAGCTCACGGGCACAGGGGGCGAATAATGAAAAACTGTTTTTT.

The chain recombines TRBV2 with TRBJ1-4, with D perhaps TRBD1 (5 bases). CDR1 and CDR2 from the germline V gene are SNHLY and FYNNEI. This CDR3 region has 15 residues. V gave up 3 bases and J gave up 7 bases, with 15 bases separating them. The CDR3 DNA follows: TGTGCCAGCAGTGAGGGGGGGGAAGTGCGTGAAAAACTGTTTTTT. As protein: CASSEGGEVREKLFF. Using reference TRBV2 and TRBJ1-4 for the parts outside the CDR3, the full variable domain is EPEVTQTPSHQVTQMGQEVILRCVPISNHLYFYWYRQILGQKVEFLVSFYNNEISEKSEIFDDQFSVERPDGSNFTLKIRSTKLEDSAMYFCASSEGGEVREKLFFGSGTQLSVL.

V gene TRBV25-1 combines with J gene TRBJ1-4; 7 bases match TRBD1. Germline CDR1 and CDR2: MGHDK and SYGVNS. The CDR3 loop spans 17 amino acids. J gave up 8 bases and V 1 base, and 13 bases lay outside the gene matches. The CDR3 loop is CASSESRGQAKGEKLFF. In DNA form, the CDR3 reads TGTGCCAGCAGTGAATCCCGTGGACAGGCTAAGGGCGAAAAACTGTTTTTT.

The genes are TRBV10-3 and TRBJ1-5; 7 positions agree with TRBD1. In germline, CDR1 is ENHRY, CDR2 SYGVKD. This CDR3 region has 15 residues. Trimming took 5 bases from V and 4 from J; bases not matched to a gene: 8. The CDR3 sequence: CAISLDRPSNQPQHF. CDR3 bases: TGTGCCATCAGTTTGGACAGGCCAAGTAATCAGCCCCAGCATTTT.

The chain has TRBV27 and TRBJ2-2; no reliable D call. The CDR3 extends over 14 amino acids. The V gene lost 4 bases and the J gene lost 2 bases, with 8 bases spanning the gap. From germline, CDR1 is MNHEY and CDR2 SMNVEV (reference sequence). The CDR3 coding sequence is TGTGCCAGCAGTTCTATCGAAAACACCGGGGAGCTGTTTTTT. It codes for CASSSIENTGELFF.

This clone came up a few times. V is TRBV11-3 and J is TRBJ2-3; TRBD2 aligns across 8 bases. CDR1 and CDR2 (germline): SGHNT, YENEEA. This CDR3 spans 21 amino acids. V gave up 0 bases and J gave up 5 bases; unmatched junction bases: 22. CDR3 coding DNA: TGTGCCAGCAGCTTAGAAGACACGGAGTCGGGAACTAGCGGCCACAAAGATACGCAGTATTTT. This codes for CASSLEDTESGTSGHKDTQYF.

The chain joins TRBV5-5 to TRBJ1-1; D not resolved. With 4 bases removed from V and 3 bases from J, the gap between germline ends came to 4 bases. The CDR3 totals 11 residues. Germline lookup yields CDR1 SGHKS and CDR2 YYEKEE (reference sequence). The CDR3 sequence is CASSLYTEAFF. The CDR3 DNA reads TGTGCCAGCAGCCTATACACTGAAGCTTTCTTT.

This clone was observed once. The chain recombines TRBV4-1 with TRBJ2-3; possibly TRBD2 for D (5 bases). The V gene lost 1 base and the J gene lost 5 bases, with 16 bases spanning the gap. CDR1 is MGHRA and CDR2 is YSYEKL in the germline V gene. The CDR3 has 16 amino acids. CDR3 DNA: TGCGCCAGCAGCCAAGGAGGAGGCAATTTGGGAGATACGCAGTATTTT. Translation: CASSQGGGNLGDTQYF.

The rearrangement links TRBV6-5 to TRBJ1-2; TRBD1 aligns across 8 bases. The germline V gene has CDR1 MNHEY and CDR2 SVGAGI. The CDR3 totals 13 residues. J gave up 8 bases and V 11 bases, and 13 bases lay outside the gene matches. CDR3 in DNA: TGTGCCTCTCACCGGGACAGGAGTGGGGGCTACACCTTC. Its translation: CASHRDRSGGYTF.

This clone was counted once. The chain couples TRBV19 to TRBJ1-2; D possibly corresponds to TRBD1 (5 bases). V dropped 7 bases and J dropped 5 bases, with 17 bases sitting between them. The CDR3 loop spans 14 amino acids. The germline CDR1 and CDR2 sequences are LNHDA and SQIVND (reference sequence). CDR3 in DNA: TGTGCCAGTACCCCACGGGGGGGGGAGTATGGCTACACCTTC. Translation gives CASTPRGGEYGYTF.

The sample holds a few counts of this clone. V and J are TRBV4-2 and TRBJ1-1; D possibly corresponds to TRBD1 (6 bases). Germline lookup yields CDR1 LGHNA and CDR2 YNFKEQ. The length of the CDR3 is 15 residues. V lost 2 bases and J lost 1, with 11 bases in between. The CDR3 DNA reads TGTGCCAGCAGCCAATTAGTGGGGGCGAACACTGAAGCTTTCTTT. Translation: CASSQLVGANTEAFF.

The V call is TRBV24-1, the J call TRBJ2-2; no clear D gene. The CDR3 has 13 residues. Trimming removed 7 bases from V and 1 base from J, with 6 bases in between. The V gene's germline CDR1 is KGHDR and CDR2 SFDVKD. The CDR3 is CATSLRNTGELFF. The CDR3 nucleotides read TGTGCCACCAGCCTCAGGAACACCGGGGAGCTGTTTTTT.

The V gene is TRBV2, the J gene TRBJ1-5; possible D gene TRBD1, 6 bases. This CDR3 comprises 18 residues. Per the germline V gene, CDR1 is SNHLY and CDR2 is FYNNEI. V gave up 4 bases and J gave up 7 bases, with 26 bases separating them. The chain's CDR3 is CASSARALSGAPGQPQHF. The DNA for the CDR3 is TGTGCCAGCAGTGCCCGAGCACTTTCAGGGGCGCCTGGCCAGCCCCAGCATTTT. The full variable domain, with the rest looked up from reference TRBV2 and TRBJ1-5, is EPEVTQTPSHQVTQMGQEVILRCVPISNHLYFYWYRQILGQKVEFLVSFYNNEISEKSEIFDDQFSVERPDGSNFTLKIRSTKLEDSAMYFCASSARALSGAPGQPQHFGDGTRLSIL.

The rearrangement joins TRBV6-5 to TRBJ1-2, with D unclear. The germline gives CDR1 MNHEY, CDR2 SVGAGI. This CDR3 region has 14 residues. Trimming stripped 6 bases from V and 7 bases from J, with 18 bases between. CDR3 in DNA: TGTGCCAGCAGCCAAGGGATCGGGGTATCTGGCTACACCTTC. Its translation: CASSQGIGVSGYTF.

This clone was observed a few times. This chain joins TRBV10-3 and TRBJ2-1, with TRBD2 matching 7 bases. This CDR3 has 16 amino acids. Germline CDR1 is ENHRY and CDR2 is SYGVKD. Trimming at V came to 0 bases and at J to 4 bases, leaving 6 bases not matched to a gene. CDR3 sequence reads: CAISESMLAVYNEQFF. The CDR3 coding sequence is TGTGCCATCAGTGAGTCGATGCTAGCGGTTTACAATGAGCAGTTCTTC.

CDR3 sequence reads: CACTRTGANTEAFF. CDR3 bases: TGTGCCTGTACTCGAACAGGGGCGAACACTGAAGCTTTCTTT. The gene calls are TRBV30 and TRBJ1-1, with 7 bases aligning to TRBD1. The ends lost 6 bases at V and 1 base at J; junction bases unmatched: 8. The CDR3 length is 14 residues. Germline V gene data show CDR1 as GTSNPN and CDR2 as SVGIG (reference sequence). Full variable domain (missing parts from reference TRBV30 and TRBJ1-1): SQTIHQWPATLVQPVGSPLSLECTVEGTSNPNLYWYRQAAGRGLQLLFYSVGIGQISSEVPQNLSASRPQDRQFILSSKKLLLSDSGFYLCACTRTGANTEAFFGQGTRLTVV.

In DNA, the CDR3 is TGTGCCAGCAGCTTAGAAGGGGGCGGCTACACCTTC. Translated: CASSLEGGGYTF. The chain carries TRBV7-9 and TRBJ1-2; 7 nucleotides line up with TRBD1. CDR1 is SEHNR and CDR2 is FQNEAQ in the germline V gene (reference sequence). V lost 1 base and J lost 8; bases outside the gene matches: 1. This CDR3 has 12 amino acids.

The CDR3 loop reads CASSPLRTGVGYTF. In DNA, the CDR3 is TGTGCCAGCTCACCCCTTCGGACAGGGGTCGGCTACACCTTC. The rearrangement joins TRBV18 to TRBJ1-2; 9 bases are a match to TRBD1. The V segment lost 3 bases and the J segment 8 bases; nucleotides outside the gene matches: 7. From germline, CDR1 is KGHSH and CDR2 LQKENI. CDR3 length: 14 residues.

V and J are TRBV19 and TRBJ2-1; 9 bases align to TRBD2. Germline CDR1 and CDR2: LNHDA and SQIVND (reference sequence). The V gene end was trimmed by 5 bases and the J gene end by 4 bases; junction bases not matched to a gene: 3. The CDR3 is made up of 14 amino acids. In nucleotides, the CDR3 is TGTGCCAGTAGTCCGGGACTAGCTTACAATGAGCAGTTCTTC. This translates into CASSPGLAYNEQFF. Filled out from reference TRBV19 and TRBJ2-1, the complete variable domain reads DGGITQSPKYLFRKEGQNVTLSCEQNLNHDAMYWYRQDPGQGLRLIYYSQIVNDFQKGDIAEGYSVSREKKESFPLTVTSAQKNPTAFYLCASSPGLAYNEQFFGPGTRLTVL.